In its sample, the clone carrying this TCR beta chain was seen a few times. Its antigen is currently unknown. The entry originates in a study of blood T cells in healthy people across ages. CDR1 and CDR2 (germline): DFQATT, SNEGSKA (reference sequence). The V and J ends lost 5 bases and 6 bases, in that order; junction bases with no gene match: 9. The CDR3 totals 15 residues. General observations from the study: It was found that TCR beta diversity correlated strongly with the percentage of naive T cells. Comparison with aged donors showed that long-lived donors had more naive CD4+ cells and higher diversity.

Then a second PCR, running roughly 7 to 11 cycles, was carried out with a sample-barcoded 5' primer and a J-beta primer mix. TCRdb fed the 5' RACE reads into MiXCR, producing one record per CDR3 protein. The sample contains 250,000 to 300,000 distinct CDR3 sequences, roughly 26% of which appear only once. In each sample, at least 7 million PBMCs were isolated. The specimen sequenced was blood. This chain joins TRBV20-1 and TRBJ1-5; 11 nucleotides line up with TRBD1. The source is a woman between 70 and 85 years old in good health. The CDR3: CSAPGTGGDSQPQHF. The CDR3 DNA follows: TGCAGTGCTCCCGGGACAGGGGGAGATAGTCAGCCCCAGCATTTT.